This note documents a single TCR beta chain sequence. The data are from a study of technical replicates of blood from a handful of donors. Sequenced by immunoSEQ multiplex PCR; TCRdb stores in-frame clones only, minus some. The repertoire consists of 55,000 to 75,000 clones, with 85% to 95% occurring once and the leading ten covering under 0.5%. V dropped 3 bases and J dropped 14; count of bases not matched to a gene: 7. The CDR3 covers 12 residues. In germline, CDR1 is SGHTA, CDR2 FQGNSA. Sequenced: T cells isolated from PBMCs. The chain is built from TRBV7-2 and TRBJ2-3; 8 bases are a match to TRBD2. The receptor comes from a human donor in good health. The CDR3 DNA reads TGTGCCAGCAGCTTGGGACTAGAGCGTACGTATTTT. Its protein is CASSLGLERTYF.